Following are 25 T cell receptor beta chains from one sample sequenced in a study of T cells after yellow fever vaccination. TCRdb ran MiXCR on the 5' RACE reads and lists one entry per CDR3 protein. The table includes about 140,000 distinct CDR3 sequences, roughly 6.7% detected once. The sequenced sample was CD4+ T cells sorted from PBMCs, obtained 10 days after the yellow fever booster vaccination. The source is a man aged 25 to 45 who received the YFV17D yellow fever vaccine.

This clonotype was seen repeatedly, ten times or more. This chain links TRBV5-4 with TRBJ2-7; tentatively, D is TRBD1 or TRBD2 (6 bases each). Trimming took 1 base from V and 0 from J, leaving 14 bases between them. The CDR3 contains 16 residues. From germline, CDR1 is SGHNT and CDR2 YYREEE (reference sequence). DNA for the CDR3: TGTGCCAGCAGCTTGAAAGGGGGAGCGGGCTCCTACGAGCAGTACTTC. Protein: CASSLKGGAGSYEQYF.

This clonotype has a count of ten or more. This chain uses TRBV12-3 or TRBV12-4 with TRBJ2-3, with TRBD1 identical over 12 bases. The CDR3 has 15 residues. Trimming removed 5 bases from V and 7 bases from J; junction bases left unmatched: 7. The CDR3 nucleotides are TGTGCCAGCAGTCAACAGGGACAGGGGGCGAATACGCAGTATTTT. Its protein is CASSQQGQGANTQYF.

In the case of this clonotype: This sequence may be a read error, since a much larger clone differs from it by one base. This chain connects TRBV20-1 to TRBJ1-1; 8 nucleotides agree with TRBD1. The CDR3 extends over 14 amino acids. Germline-derived CDR1 and CDR2 are DFQATT and SNEGSKA (reference sequence). The CDR3 spells CNASAGGARTEAFF. The CDR3, as DNA: TGCAATGCTAGCGCAGGGGGCGCGAGGACTGAAGCTTTCTTT.

There are many counts of this clonotype. This chain connects TRBV20-1 to TRBJ2-7; weak D call: TRBD1 (5 bases). In germline, CDR1 is DFQATT, CDR2 SNEGSKA (reference sequence). Trimming removed 4 bases from V and 5 bases from J, with 9 bases in between. This CDR3 comprises 11 residues. CDR3 bases: TGCAGTGCTAATCACAGGAACGAGCAGTACTTC. It translates to CSANHRNEQYF.

This clonotype has ten or more counts. The CDR3 sequence: CASGLLGRQETQYF. The CDR3 DNA follows: TGTGCCAGCGGACTCCTGGGACGGCAAGAGACCCAGTACTTC. The chain couples TRBV2 to TRBJ2-5; D is tentatively TRBD1 or TRBD2 (5 bases each). Trimming pared 8 bases from V and 2 bases from J, leaving 15 bases between. Germline V gene data show CDR1 as SNHLY and CDR2 as FYNNEI. This CDR3 contains 14 residues.

In its sample, this clonotype was seen many times. The V and J genes are TRBV5-4 and TRBJ2-7, with D perhaps matching TRBD1 (5 bases). The CDR3 totals 14 residues. Trimming shortened V by 4 bases and J by 2 bases, and 13 bases separated the two germline ends. Germline V lookup: CDR1 SGHNT, CDR2 YYREEE (reference sequence). For the CDR3, the DNA is TGTGCCAGCAGCGAGGACGCAGGGCCCTACGAGCAGTACTTC. It translates to CASSEDAGPYEQYF. The variable domain in full, completed from reference TRBV5-4 and TRBJ2-7, reads ETGVTQSPTHLIKTRGQQVTLRCSSQSGHNTVSWYQQALGQGPQFIFQYYREEENGRGNFPPRFSGLQFPNYSSELNVNALELDDSALYLCASSEDAGPYEQYFGPGTRLTVT.

In this sample, this clonotype turned up many times. The chain joins TRBV27 to TRBJ1-2; D remains ambiguous. This CDR3 region has 13 residues. CDR1 is MNHEY, CDR2 SMNVEV, per germline (reference sequence). V was pared by 5 bases and J by 4 bases, with 11 bases between. The CDR3 region has the DNA TGTGCCAGCAGTGCCTTCCCCAGCTATGGCTACACCTTC. Translating gives CASSAFPSYGYTF.

This clonotype occurred many times. The rearrangement links TRBV11-3 to TRBJ2-7; 7 positions match TRBD1. CDR3 length: 15 amino acids. Germline V lookup: CDR1 SGHNT, CDR2 YENEEA. The ends lost 5 bases at V and 2 bases at J; junction bases unmatched: 9. In nucleotides, the CDR3 is TGTGCCAGCAGCGCCAGGGGGTCAGTCCCCTACGAGCAGTACTTC. As protein: CASSARGSVPYEQYF.

This chain uses TRBV7-2 with TRBJ1-5; 7 nucleotides match TRBD1. CDR1 SGHTA and CDR2 FQGNSA come from the germline V gene. The V segment lost 0 bases and the J segment 3 bases; nucleotides outside the gene matches: 2. CDR3 length: 15 residues. CDR3 amino acids: CASSLAGGNNQPQHF. CDR3 nucleotide sequence: TGTGCCAGCAGCTTAGCAGGGGGCAACAATCAGCCCCAGCATTTT.

The rearrangement joins TRBV5-6 to TRBJ2-3; 10 bases map to TRBD1. V shed 3 bases, J shed 4 bases, and the junction held 5 bases outside the gene matches. CDR1 is SGHDT, CDR2 YYEEEE, per germline. The CDR3 spans 15 residues. The CDR3, as DNA: TGTGCCAGCAGCTCCGGACAGGGGGGTTCAGATACGCAGTATTTT. It translates to CASSSGQGGSDTQYF.

This clonotype was counted at least ten times. The V and J genes are TRBV5-6 and TRBJ2-7; 10 bases line up with TRBD1. From germline, CDR1 is SGHDT and CDR2 YYEEEE. The CDR3 consists of 16 residues. The V segment lost 5 bases and the J segment 4 bases; nucleotides outside the gene matches: 12. Written as DNA, the CDR3 is TGTGCCAGCAGTCCTCTGTGGGGGACAGGGGATTACGAGCAGTACTTC. Protein sequence: CASSPLWGTGDYEQYF.

In regard to this clonotype: A much larger clone lies one base from this, so it may be a read error. J is TRBJ2-2 and V is TRBV5-1; 8 bases are a match to TRBD2. The CDR3 consists of 15 residues. Germline V gene lookup returns CDR1 SGHRS and CDR2 YFSETQ. In nucleotides, the CDR3 is TGCGCCAGCAGCGTGACTAGCGTGAACACCGGGAAGCTGTTTTTT. This translates into CASSVTSVNTGKLFF.

This clonotype was observed many times. J is TRBJ2-4 and V is TRBV6-5; maybe TRBD1 (6 bases). In germline, CDR1 is MNHEY, CDR2 SVGAGI. CDR3 length equals 15 residues. Between the trimmed V and J ends, which lost 2 bases and 7 bases, there was a span of 15 bases. This CDR3 reads CASSYTQGPGNIQYF. The CDR3 DNA reads TGTGCCAGCAGTTACACACAGGGACCGGGGAACATTCAGTACTTC.

At least ten counts were recorded for this clonotype. The chain uses TRBV7-2 and TRBJ2-3; D remains unclear. CDR1 SGHTA and CDR2 FQGNSA come from the germline V gene. The V gene lost 3 bases and the J gene lost 4 bases, with 8 bases spanning the gap. This CDR3 contains 13 residues. The CDR3 reads CASSFGYADTQYF. CDR3 nucleotides: TGTGCCAGCAGCTTCGGTTATGCAGATACGCAGTATTTT. The complete variable domain, with remaining parts taken from reference TRBV7-2 and TRBJ2-3, reads GAGVSQSPSNKVTEKGKDVELRCDPISGHTALYWYRQSLGQGLEFLIYFQGNSAPDKSGLPSDRFSAERTGGSVSTLTIQRTQQEDSAVYLCASSFGYADTQYFGPGTRLTVL.

This clonotype has a count of ten or more. The V gene is TRBV5-1, the J gene TRBJ1-4; a possible D gene is TRBD1 (6 bases). With 4 bases removed from V and 3 bases from J, the gap between germline ends came to 16 bases. CDR3 size: 16 residues. The germline gives CDR1 SGHRS, CDR2 YFSETQ. DNA for the CDR3: TGCGCCAGCAGCGGGGGGCCGGGGACGGCTAATGAAAAACTGTTTTTT. It translates to CASSGGPGTANEKLFF.

This clonotype was detected ten times or more. The rearrangement uses TRBV28 and TRBJ2-7, with 7 nucleotides matching TRBD2. From germline, CDR1 is MDHEN and CDR2 SYDVKM. The CDR3 has 14 residues. V lost 7 bases, J lost 6 bases, and 12 bases stayed unmatched. As DNA, the CDR3 is TGTGCCAGCACGGCCGGGGGGTTAACGGGCGAGCAGTACTTC. This sequence encodes CASTAGGLTGEQYF.

V usage is TRBV12-3 or TRBV12-4 and J usage is TRBJ1-2, with D uncertain. V gave up 6 bases and J gave up 4 bases, with 18 bases separating them. The CDR3 runs 15 residues. The CDR3, as DNA: TGTGCCAGCAGCTTTGGGGAGGAATTCCTCTATGGCTACACCTTC. This translates into CASSFGEEFLYGYTF.

This clonotype was detected many times. This rearrangement joins TRBV7-3 to TRBJ2-1; 8 bases map to TRBD2. This CDR3 has 16 residues. From germline, CDR1 is SGHTA and CDR2 FQGTGA. The V gene end was trimmed by 5 bases and the J gene end by 4 bases; junction bases not matched to a gene: 10. The CDR3 nucleotides read TGTGCCAGCAGCCCCCATCGACTAGCGTCTTACAATGAGCAGTTCTTC. It is translated as CASSPHRLASYNEQFF.

The sample holds many counts of this clonotype. The V gene is TRBV9, the J gene TRBJ2-5; D uncertain. The CDR3 is made up of 12 amino acids. Germline loops: CDR1 SGDLS, CDR2 YYNGEE. Trimming removed 3 bases at V and 5 bases at J, with 8 bases between. CDR3 amino acids: CASSADSETQYF. Here the CDR3 DNA reads TGTGCCAGCAGCGCAGACTCCGAGACCCAGTACTTC.

The table lists this clonotype with a count of one. The CDR3 does not end in the conserved phenylalanine or tryptophan, so this is likely a read error. The chain recombines TRBV7-2 with TRBJ2-6; perhaps D is TRBD1 or TRBD2 (5 bases each). From germline, CDR1 is SGHTA and CDR2 FQGNSA. The CDR3 is made up of 15 amino acids. V lost 4 bases to trimming and J lost 0 bases, with 7 bases between them. CDR3 DNA sequence: TGTGCCAGCAGCTACGGGACCTCTGGGGCCAACGTCCTGACTCTC. Protein: CASSYGTSGANVLTL.

This clonotype was seen ten or more times. For the CDR3, the DNA is TGTGCCAGCAGCTTCGGCTTACAGCTGATCAGCACAGATACGCAGTATTTT. Its translation: CASSFGLQLISTDTQYF. This rearrangement joins TRBV7-9 to TRBJ2-3; the D is unclear. The CDR3 is made up of 17 amino acids. Germline-derived CDR1 and CDR2 are SEHNR and FQNEAQ (reference sequence). The ends were cut back, 3 bases at V and 0 bases at J, with 16 bases in the middle.

Ten or more counts support this clonotype. The chain recombines TRBV20-1 with TRBJ2-5, with D possibly being TRBD1 or TRBD2 (6 bases each). V was pared by 6 bases and J by 4 bases, with 15 bases between. Germline V gene data show CDR1 as DFQATT and CDR2 as SNEGSKA (reference sequence). The CDR3 contains 13 residues. CDR3 sequence: CSALGGLIETQYF. In nucleotides, the CDR3 is TGCAGTGCCTTAGGGGGGCTAATAGAGACCCAGTACTTC.

The J gene is TRBJ2-5, the V gene TRBV12-3 or TRBV12-4; D possibly corresponds to TRBD1 (6 bases). Trimming took off 5 bases at V and 5 bases at J, with 15 bases between the two ends. The CDR3 runs 14 residues. CDR3 sequence: CASSGTGTRETQYF. CDR3 nucleotides: TGTGCCAGCAGTGGGACCGGGACAAGGGAGACCCAGTACTTC.

For the CDR3, the DNA is TGTGCCAGCTCAACGGCGGGAGGGGAGAATGAGCAGTTCTTC. This gives the protein CASSTAGGENEQFF. The chain combines TRBV18 with TRBJ2-1, with 9 bases fitting TRBD2. The CDR3 runs 14 residues. Trimming removed 5 bases from V and 7 bases from J; junction bases left unmatched: 6. In germline, CDR1 is KGHSH, CDR2 LQKENI.

This clonotype was detected ten times or more. The chain links TRBV6-5 to TRBJ2-7; no clear D gene. From germline, CDR1 is MNHEY and CDR2 SVGAGI. The CDR3 totals 16 residues. Between the trimmed V and J ends, which lost 2 bases and 0 bases, there was a span of 14 bases. CDR3: CASSYATTDSSYEQYF. In nucleotides, the CDR3 is TGTGCCAGCAGTTACGCGACAACCGACTCCTCCTACGAGCAGTACTTC.